One sample yielded the 3 T cell receptor beta chains listed below, sequenced in a study of beta chain features in type 1 diabetes. Since all of the isolated RNA was reverse transcribed, expressed TCRB transcripts were what got sequenced. The assay was immunoSEQ multiplex PCR, and TCRdb's table has in-frame clones only and misses some. Of hundreds of thousands of clones listed, 17% are singletons. Sequencing was carried out using naive CD4+ T cells from blood. Source of these receptors: a woman younger than 30 in good health.

The V call is TRBV9, the J call TRBJ2-2; TRBD2 might be the D (6 bases). Trimming took off 3 bases at V and 1 base at J, with 7 bases between the two ends. The CDR3 is made up of 14 amino acids. Germline V gene data show CDR1 as SGDLS and CDR2 as YYNGEE. The CDR3 loop reads CASSGRGNTGELFF. The CDR3 region has the DNA TGTGCCAGCAGCGGGAGGGGGAACACCGGGGAGCTGTTTTTT.

The genes are TRBV6-6 and TRBJ2-1, with D tentatively TRBD1 or TRBD2 (6 bases each). Germline loops: CDR1 MNHNY, CDR2 SVGAGI (reference sequence). Deletions cut 6 bases from V and 9 bases from J, with 21 bases between. The CDR3 has 15 amino acids. This CDR3 reads CASSHTGFRGGEQFF. CDR3 nucleotides: TGTGCCAGCAGCCACACAGGGTTTCGGGGAGGTGAGCAGTTCTTC.

This rearrangement joins TRBV9 to TRBJ2-1, with D maybe TRBD2 (6 bases). This CDR3 has 15 residues. The germline CDR1 and CDR2 sequences are SGDLS and YYNGEE. The V end lost 0 bases, the J end lost 4 bases, and 11 bases lay between the germline ends. The CDR3 reads CASSVDGGIYNEQFF. CDR3 nucleotide sequence: TGTGCCAGCAGCGTAGATGGCGGGATATACAATGAGCAGTTCTTC.